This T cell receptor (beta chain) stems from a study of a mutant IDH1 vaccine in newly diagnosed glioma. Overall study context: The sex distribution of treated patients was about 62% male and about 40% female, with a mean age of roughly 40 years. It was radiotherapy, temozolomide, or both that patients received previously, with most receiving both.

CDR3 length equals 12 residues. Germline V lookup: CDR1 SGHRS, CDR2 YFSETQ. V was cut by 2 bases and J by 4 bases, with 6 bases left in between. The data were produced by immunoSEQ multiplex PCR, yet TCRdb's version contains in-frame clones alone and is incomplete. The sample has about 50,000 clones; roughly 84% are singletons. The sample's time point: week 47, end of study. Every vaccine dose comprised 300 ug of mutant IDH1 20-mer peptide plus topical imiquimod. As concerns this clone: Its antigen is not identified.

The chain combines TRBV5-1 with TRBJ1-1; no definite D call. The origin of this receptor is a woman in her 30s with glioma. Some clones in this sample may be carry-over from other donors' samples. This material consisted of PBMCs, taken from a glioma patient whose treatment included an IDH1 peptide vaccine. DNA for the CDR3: TGCGCCAGCAGCTTTCCGGCCACTGAAGCTTTCTTT. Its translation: CASSFPATEAFF.